This T cell receptor (beta chain) was captured by sequencing in a study of T cell responses to AZD1222 COVID-19 vaccine. Study-wide results and limits: Repertoires were obtained solely post-peak T cell response. Baseline testing showed seropositivity in only a handful of AZD1222 recipients.

Of note for this clone: Its cognate antigen is unknown.

V was trimmed by 6 bases and J by 1 base, leaving 13 bases between them. This CDR3 contains 15 residues. Germline V gene lookup returns CDR1 ENHRY and CDR2 SYGVKD. TCRdb's copy holds only in-frame clones and misses some; the assay was immunoSEQ multiplex PCR. The sample has tens of thousands of clones, around 93% seen once. Sequenced here: peripheral blood, sampled 28 days after the second AZD1222 dose. This receptor was obtained from an adult who received the AZD1222 COVID-19 vaccine. The chain has TRBV10-3 and TRBJ1-5; TRBD1 is a possible D gene (5 bases). This CDR3 is CAIRGREGSNQPQHF. CDR3 nucleotide sequence: TGTGCCATCAGAGGCAGGGAGGGGAGCAATCAGCCCCAGCATTTT.